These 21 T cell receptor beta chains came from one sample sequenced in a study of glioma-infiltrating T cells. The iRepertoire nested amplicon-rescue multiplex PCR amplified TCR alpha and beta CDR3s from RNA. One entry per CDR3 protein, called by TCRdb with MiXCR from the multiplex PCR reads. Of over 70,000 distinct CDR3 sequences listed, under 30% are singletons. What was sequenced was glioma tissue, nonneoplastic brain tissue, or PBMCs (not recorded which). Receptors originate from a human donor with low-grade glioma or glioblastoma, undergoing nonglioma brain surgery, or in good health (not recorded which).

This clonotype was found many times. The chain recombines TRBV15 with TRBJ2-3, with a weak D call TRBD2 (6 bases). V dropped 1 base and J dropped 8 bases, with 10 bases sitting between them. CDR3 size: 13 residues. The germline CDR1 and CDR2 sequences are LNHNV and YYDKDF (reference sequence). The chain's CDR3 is CATSRVLASTQYF. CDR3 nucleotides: TGTGCCACCAGCAGAGTACTAGCTTCTACGCAGTATTTT.

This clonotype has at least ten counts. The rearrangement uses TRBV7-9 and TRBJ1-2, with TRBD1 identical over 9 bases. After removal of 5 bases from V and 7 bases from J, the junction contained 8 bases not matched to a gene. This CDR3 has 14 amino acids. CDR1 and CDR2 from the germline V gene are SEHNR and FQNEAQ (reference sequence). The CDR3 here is CASSRRTGEFGYTF. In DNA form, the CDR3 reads TGTGCCAGCAGCCGCCGGACAGGGGAATTTGGCTACACCTTC. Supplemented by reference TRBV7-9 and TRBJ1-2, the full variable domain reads DTGVSQNPRHKITKRGQNVTFRCDPISEHNRLYWYRQTLGQGPEFLTYFQNEAQLEKSRLLSDRFSAERPKGSFSTLEIQRTEQGDSAMYLCASSRRTGEFGYTFGSGTRLTVV.

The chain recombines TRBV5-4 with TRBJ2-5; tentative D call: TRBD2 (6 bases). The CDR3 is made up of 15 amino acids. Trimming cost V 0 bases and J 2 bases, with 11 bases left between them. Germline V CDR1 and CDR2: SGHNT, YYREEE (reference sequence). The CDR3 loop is CASSLALATQETQYF. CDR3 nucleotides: TGTGCCAGCAGCTTGGCTCTAGCGACACAAGAGACCCAGTACTTC.

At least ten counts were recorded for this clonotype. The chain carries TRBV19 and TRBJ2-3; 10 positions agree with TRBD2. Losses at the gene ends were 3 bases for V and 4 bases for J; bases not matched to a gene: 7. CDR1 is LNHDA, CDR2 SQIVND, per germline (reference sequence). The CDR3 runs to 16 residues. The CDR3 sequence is CASSIGGLARPDTQYF. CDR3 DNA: TGTGCCAGTAGTATCGGGGGACTAGCGAGGCCAGATACGCAGTATTTT.

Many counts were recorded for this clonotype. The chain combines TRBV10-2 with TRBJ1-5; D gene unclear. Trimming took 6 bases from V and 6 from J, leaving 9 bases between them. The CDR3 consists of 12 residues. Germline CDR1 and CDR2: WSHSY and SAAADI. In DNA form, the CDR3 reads TGCGCCAGCAGCACAAGACTTCAGCCCCAGCATTTT. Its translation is CASSTRLQPQHF.

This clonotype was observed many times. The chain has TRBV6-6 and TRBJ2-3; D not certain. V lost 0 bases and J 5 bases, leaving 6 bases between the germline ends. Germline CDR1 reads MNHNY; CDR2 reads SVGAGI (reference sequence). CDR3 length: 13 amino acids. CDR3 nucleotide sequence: TGTGCCAGCAGTTACTCGGACGTAGATACGCAGTATTTT. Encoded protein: CASSYSDVDTQYF.

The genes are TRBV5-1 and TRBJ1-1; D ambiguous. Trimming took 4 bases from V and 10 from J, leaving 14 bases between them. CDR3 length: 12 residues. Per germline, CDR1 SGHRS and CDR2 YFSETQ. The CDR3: CASSVDGLGAFF. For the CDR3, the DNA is TGCGCCAGCAGCGTAGACGGTCTTGGAGCTTTCTTT.

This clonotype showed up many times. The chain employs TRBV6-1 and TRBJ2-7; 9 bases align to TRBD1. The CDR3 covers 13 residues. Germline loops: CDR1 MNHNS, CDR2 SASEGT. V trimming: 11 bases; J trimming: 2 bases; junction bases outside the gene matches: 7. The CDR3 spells CAVQGTGTYEQYF. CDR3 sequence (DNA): TGTGCCGTCCAAGGGACAGGGACCTACGAGCAGTACTTC.

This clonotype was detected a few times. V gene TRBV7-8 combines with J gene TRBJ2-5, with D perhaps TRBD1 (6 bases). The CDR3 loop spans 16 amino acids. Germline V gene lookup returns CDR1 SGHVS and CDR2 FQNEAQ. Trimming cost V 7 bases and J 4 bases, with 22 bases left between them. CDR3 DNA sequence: TGTGCCAGCACCAAAGGGGGAAACAACTACGGAGAGACCCAGTACTTC. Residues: CASTKGGNNYGETQYF.

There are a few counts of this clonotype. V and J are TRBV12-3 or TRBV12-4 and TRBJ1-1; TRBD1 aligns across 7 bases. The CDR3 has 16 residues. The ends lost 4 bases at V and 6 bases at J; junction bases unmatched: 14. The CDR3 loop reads CASSSAGGGQDAEAFF. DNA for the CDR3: TGTGCCAGCAGTTCCGCCGGGGGTGGACAGGACGCTGAAGCTTTCTTT.

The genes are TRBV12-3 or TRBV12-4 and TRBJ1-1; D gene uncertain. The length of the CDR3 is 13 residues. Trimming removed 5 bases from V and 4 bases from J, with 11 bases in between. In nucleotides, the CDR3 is TGTGCCAGCAGTAAGCGGGGTACCACTGAAGCTTTCTTT. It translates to CASSKRGTTEAFF.

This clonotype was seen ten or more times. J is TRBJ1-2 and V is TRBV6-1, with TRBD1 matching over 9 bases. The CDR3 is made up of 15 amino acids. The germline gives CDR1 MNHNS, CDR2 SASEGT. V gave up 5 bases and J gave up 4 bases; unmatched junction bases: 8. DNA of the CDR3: TGTGCCAGCAGTCCCCAACAGGGGGCTGGCTATGGCTACACCTTC. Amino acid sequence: CASSPQQGAGYGYTF.

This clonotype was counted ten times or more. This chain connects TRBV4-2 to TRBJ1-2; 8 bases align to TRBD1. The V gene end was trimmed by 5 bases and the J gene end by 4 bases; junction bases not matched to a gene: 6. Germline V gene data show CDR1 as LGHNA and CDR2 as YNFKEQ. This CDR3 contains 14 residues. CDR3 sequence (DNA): TGTGCCAGCAGCAGTAGGCAGGGGGCCTATGGCTACACCTTC. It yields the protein CASSSRQGAYGYTF.

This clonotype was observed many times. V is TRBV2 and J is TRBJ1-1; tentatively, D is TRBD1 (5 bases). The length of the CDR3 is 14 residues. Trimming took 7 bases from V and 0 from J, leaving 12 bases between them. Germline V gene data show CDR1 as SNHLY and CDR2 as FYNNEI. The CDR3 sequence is CASTRDGLNTEAFF. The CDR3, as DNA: TGTGCCAGCACTCGGGACGGATTGAACACTGAAGCTTTCTTT.

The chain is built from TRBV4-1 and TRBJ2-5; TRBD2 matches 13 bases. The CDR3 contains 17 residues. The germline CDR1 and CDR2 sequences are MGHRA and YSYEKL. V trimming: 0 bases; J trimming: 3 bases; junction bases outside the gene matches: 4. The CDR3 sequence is CASSQEFGTSGKETQYF. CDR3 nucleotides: TGCGCCAGCAGCCAAGAATTCGGGACTAGCGGGAAAGAGACCCAGTACTTC.

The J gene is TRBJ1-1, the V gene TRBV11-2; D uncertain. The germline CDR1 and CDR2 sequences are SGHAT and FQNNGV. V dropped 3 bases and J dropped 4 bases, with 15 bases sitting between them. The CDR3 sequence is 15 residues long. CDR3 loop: CASSFILAGSTEAFF. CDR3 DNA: TGTGCCAGCAGCTTCATACTTGCGGGGAGCACTGAAGCTTTCTTT.

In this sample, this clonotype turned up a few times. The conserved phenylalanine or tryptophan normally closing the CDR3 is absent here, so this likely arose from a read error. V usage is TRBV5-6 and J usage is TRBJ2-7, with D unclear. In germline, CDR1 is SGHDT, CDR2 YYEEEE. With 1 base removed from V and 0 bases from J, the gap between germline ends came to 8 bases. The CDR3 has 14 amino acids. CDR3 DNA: TGTGCCAGCAGCTTGCCCGGTGGCTCCTACGAGCAGTACCTC. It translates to CASSLPGGSYEQYL.

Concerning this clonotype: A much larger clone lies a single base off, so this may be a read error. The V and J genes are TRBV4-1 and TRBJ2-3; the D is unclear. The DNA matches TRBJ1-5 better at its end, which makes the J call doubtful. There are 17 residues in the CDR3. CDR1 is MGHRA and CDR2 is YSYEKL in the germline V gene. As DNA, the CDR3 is TGCGCCAGCAGCCAAGAGGGTCGAGCGGTTAGCACAGATACGCAGCATTTT. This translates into CASSQEGRAVSTDTQHF.

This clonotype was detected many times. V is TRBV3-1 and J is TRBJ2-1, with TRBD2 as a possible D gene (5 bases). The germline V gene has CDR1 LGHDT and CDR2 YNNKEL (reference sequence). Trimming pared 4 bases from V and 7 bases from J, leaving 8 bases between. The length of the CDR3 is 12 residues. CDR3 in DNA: TGTGCCAGCAGCCCCTGGGAGAATGAGCAGTTCTTC. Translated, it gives CASSPWENEQFF.

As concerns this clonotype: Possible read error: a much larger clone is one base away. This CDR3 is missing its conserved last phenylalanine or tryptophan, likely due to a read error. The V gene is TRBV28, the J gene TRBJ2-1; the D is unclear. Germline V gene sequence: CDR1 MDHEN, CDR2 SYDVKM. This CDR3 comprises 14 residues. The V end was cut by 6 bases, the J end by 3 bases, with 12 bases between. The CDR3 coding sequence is TGTGCCAGCAGCCCCCGGAATTTCTACAATGAGCAGTTCTTA. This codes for CASSPRNFYNEQFL.

CDR3 DNA: TGTGCCAGCGGCCCAGTTGGCGGGGGGAAACAGTACTTC. This codes for CASGPVGGGKQYF. This chain uses TRBV27 with TRBJ2-7, with TRBD2 matching over 8 bases. This CDR3 is 13 amino acids long. Germline trimming cut 8 bases from V and 10 bases from J; bases unmatched to any gene: 13. Per germline, CDR1 MNHEY and CDR2 SMNVEV (reference sequence).